The present TCR beta chain was sequenced within a study of T cell responses to AZD1222 COVID-19 vaccine. Study-level results: Spike-specific TCR breadth and depth were elevated following two AZD1222 doses. Vaccine-associated CD4 TCRs ranged over spike, dominating at 160-218 and 743-854.

With V trimmed by 10 bases and J by 4 bases, 8 bases remained unmatched. This CDR3 is 14 amino acids long. The germline CDR1 and CDR2 sequences are MNHEY and SMNVEV (reference sequence). Comment on this clone: Its antigen is unknown.

Profiling relied on immunoSEQ multiplex PCR, and the TCRdb table lists in-frame clones only, not all of them. The profile shows 170,000 or so clones, about 86% of them singletons. The sequence was collected from an adult who received the AZD1222 COVID-19 vaccine. The chain uses TRBV27 and TRBJ2-2; 8 nucleotides match TRBD1. This sample comprised peripheral blood, obtained 28 days after the second AZD1222 dose. The CDR3 protein is CATRKTGGTGELFF. The CDR3 bases are TGTGCCACCCGGAAAACAGGGGGCACCGGGGAGCTGTTTTTT.